There are a few counts of the clone carrying this T cell receptor (beta chain). Antigen specificity is unknown. Attachment of unique molecular identifiers to individual cDNA molecules was performed. One entry per CDR3 protein, called by TCRdb with MiXCR from the 5' RACE reads. There are under 85,000 distinct CDR3 sequences in the sample; about 9% occur only once, and under 6.5% lies in the top ten. This sample is part of a study of early T cells in non-severe SARS-CoV-2 infection. Whole-study context: Chains from this unsorted whole-blood bulk RNA could not be paired. General observations from the study: Anti-spike CD8 responses were favored by VDJdb matching, which missed private and CD4 specificities.

Germline CDR1 reads SGDLS; CDR2 reads YYNGEE. J was trimmed by 5 bases and V by 1 base; bases with no gene match: 1. CDR3 size: 14 residues. The TCR comes from an adult who was a healthcare worker with PCR-confirmed SARS-CoV-2 infection or an uninfected control (not recorded which). Input material: whole blood. The gene calls are TRBV9 and TRBJ2-2, with TRBD1 identical over 8 bases. The CDR3 spells CASSVQGATGELFF. CDR3 nucleotides: TGTGCCAGCAGCGTACAGGGGGCGACCGGGGAGCTGTTTTTT.